This T cell receptor beta chain was recovered during a study of blood T cells in healthy people across ages. The table lists this clonotype with many counts. The second PCR ran 7 to 11 cycles with a sample-barcoded 5' primer and J-beta primers. TCRdb re-analysed the 5' RACE reads in MiXCR, keeping a single row per CDR3 protein. The sample yields 780,000 or so distinct CDR3 sequences, around 25% seen once. Losses at the gene ends were 7 bases for V and 6 bases for J; bases not matched to a gene: 11. The CDR3 runs 14 residues. CDR1 SQVTM and CDR2 ANQGSEA come from the germline V gene. The individuals who served as donors were healthy Caucasians living in Russia, aged roughly 6 to 90. The same sample was also used in a study of T cells of mothers and their children.

This sequence was found in a boy younger than 18 in good health. Input material: blood. This sequence joins TRBV29-1 and TRBJ1-4; TRBD1 aligns across 7 bases. DNA for the CDR3: TGCAGCGCTAAGGACAGGCGCTACGATGAAAAACTGTTTTTT. Its translation: CSAKDRRYDEKLFF.